The 29 T cell receptor beta chains given below trace back to one sample, sequenced in a study of CD4 T cells in relation to SARS-CoV-2 and coronaviruses. Unexposed donor CD4+ T cells date from 2011-2018, before the COVID-19 pandemic. Profiled with immunoSEQ multiplex PCR; TCRdb holds only in-frame clones, not every one. The repertoire holds more than 50,000 clones, with about nine tenths as singletons. The sample was memory CD4+ T cells from PBMCs. All receptors derive from a human donor in good health.

The chain combines TRBV7-8 with TRBJ2-3; TRBD1 matches 7 bases. This CDR3 spans 14 amino acids. From germline, CDR1 is SGHVS and CDR2 FQNEAQ. V lost 3 bases and J lost 4; bases outside the gene matches: 4. The chain's CDR3 is CASSFRQGSDTQYF. As DNA, the CDR3 is TGTGCCAGCAGCTTCCGACAGGGTTCAGATACGCAGTATTTT. The full variable domain, in which reference TRBV7-8 and TRBJ2-3 provide the parts outside the CDR3, is GAGVSQSPRYKVAKRGQDVALRCDPISGHVSLFWYQQALGQGPEFLTYFQNEAQLDKSGLPSDRFFAERPEGSVSTLKIQRTQQEDSAVYLCASSFRQGSDTQYFGPGTRLTVL.

This chain joins TRBV6-5 and TRBJ2-7, with D uncertain. The CDR3 covers 12 residues. V shed 6 bases and J shed 0 bases, with 6 bases lying between them. The germline CDR1 and CDR2 sequences are MNHEY and SVGAGI. In DNA form, the CDR3 reads TGTGCCAGCAGGAGAGCCTCCTACGAGCAGTACTTC. Its protein is CASRRASYEQYF.

This chain connects TRBV27 to TRBJ2-1; tentatively, D is TRBD1 (6 bases). Germline V gene data show CDR1 as MNHEY and CDR2 as SMNVEV (reference sequence). The CDR3 has 15 amino acids. Trimming took off 6 bases at V and 2 bases at J, with 14 bases between the two ends. The CDR3 nucleotides read TGTGCCAGCAGAGACCAGGGGTTGGCCTACAATGAGCAGTTCTTC. Residues: CASRDQGLAYNEQFF.

The gene calls are TRBV2 and TRBJ2-6, with a possible D match to TRBD1 (6 bases). CDR3 length equals 14 residues. Trimming pared 4 bases from V and 9 bases from J, leaving 13 bases between. Germline V gives CDR1 SNHLY, CDR2 FYNNEI. Here the CDR3 DNA reads TGTGCCAGCAGTGGAAGCTGGGACATCAACGTCCTGACTTTC. This sequence encodes CASSGSWDINVLTF. Drawing the rest from reference TRBV2 and TRBJ2-6, the complete variable domain is EPEVTQTPSHQVTQMGQEVILRCVPISNHLYFYWYRQILGQKVEFLVSFYNNEISEKSEIFDDQFSVERPDGSNFTLKIRSTKLEDSAMYFCASSGSWDINVLTFGAGSRLTVL.

The chain employs TRBV30 and TRBJ1-5; D gene ambiguous. CDR3 size: 14 residues. CDR1 and CDR2 from the germline V gene are GTSNPN and SVGIG (reference sequence). With 3 bases removed from V and 6 bases from J, the gap between germline ends came to 15 bases. CDR3 sequence reads: CAWSPAPLGQPQHF. DNA for the CDR3: TGTGCCTGGAGCCCAGCCCCCCTGGGTCAGCCCCAGCATTTT.

The CDR3, as DNA: TGTGCCAGCAGCCAAGTGATAGGGGCCTACAATGAGCAGTTCTTC. Translation: CASSQVIGAYNEQFF. The chain uses TRBV3-1 (or the pseudogene TRBV3-2) and TRBJ2-1; a possible D gene is TRBD1 (5 bases). The germline CDR1 and CDR2 sequences are LGHDT and YNNKEL (reference sequence). Trimming stripped 1 base from V and 2 bases from J, with 9 bases between. The CDR3 is made up of 15 amino acids.

V and J are TRBV6-7 and TRBJ2-3, with a tentative D call TRBD2 (5 bases). TRBV6-7 is an ORF for which the function is uncertain. This CDR3 is 16 amino acids long. Trimming cost V 5 bases and J 2 bases, with 17 bases left between them. The CDR3 is CASSPPGSSLTDTQYF. As DNA, the CDR3 is TGTGCCAGCAGTCCCCCGGGGAGCAGCCTCACAGATACGCAGTATTTT.

The chain employs TRBV5-1 and TRBJ2-5; TRBD2 matches at 12 bases. V gave up 6 bases and J gave up 5 bases; unmatched junction bases: 2. This CDR3 is 13 amino acids long. Per germline, CDR1 SGHRS and CDR2 YFSETQ. This CDR3 is CASTTSGSETQYF. The CDR3 DNA follows: TGCGCCAGCACGACTAGCGGGAGTGAGACCCAGTACTTC.

This chain connects TRBV3-1 (or the pseudogene TRBV3-2) to TRBJ2-2; D remains ambiguous. Germline CDR1 reads LGHDT; CDR2 reads YNNKEL (reference sequence). The V end was cut by 3 bases, the J end by 6 bases, with 8 bases between. This CDR3 is 13 amino acids long. CDR3 in amino acids: CASSQVQSGELFF. CDR3 sequence (DNA): TGTGCCAGCAGCCAGGTCCAATCCGGGGAGCTGTTTTTT.

V and J are TRBV6-2 or TRBV6-3 and TRBJ2-3; D unclear. CDR3 length: 17 residues. Trimming pared 0 bases from V and 2 bases from J, leaving 15 bases between. Germline CDR1 MNHEY, CDR2 SVGEGT. CDR3: CASSYSMRYASTDTQYF. CDR3 nucleotide sequence: TGTGCCAGCAGTTACTCGATGAGATATGCCTCCACAGATACGCAGTATTTT.

V gene TRBV6-5 combines with J gene TRBJ2-1; TRBD1 aligns across 8 bases. The CDR3 is made up of 15 amino acids. The junction had 15 bases not matched to a gene; V was cut back by 4 bases and J by 13 bases. Germline V CDR1 and CDR2: MNHEY, SVGAGI. The CDR3 protein is CASSLLAQGAWVQFF. The CDR3 bases are TGTGCCAGCAGTTTACTCGCCCAGGGGGCGTGGGTTCAGTTCTTC.

The chain combines TRBV7-9 with TRBJ1-4; D gene unclear. With 5 bases removed from V and 2 bases from J, the gap between germline ends came to 9 bases. Germline V gene data show CDR1 as SEHNR and CDR2 as FQNEAQ (reference sequence). This CDR3 spans 14 amino acids. CDR3 sequence: CASSLGQTNEKLFF. CDR3 DNA sequence: TGTGCCAGCAGCCTTGGTCAGACTAATGAAAAACTGTTTTTT. The complete variable domain, with remaining parts taken from reference TRBV7-9 and TRBJ1-4, reads DTGVSQNPRHKITKRGQNVTFRCDPISEHNRLYWYRQTLGQGPEFLTYFQNEAQLEKSRLLSDRFSAERPKGSFSTLEIQRTEQGDSAMYLCASSLGQTNEKLFFGSGTQLSVL.

This sequence joins TRBV5-1 and TRBJ1-1; D is uncertain. The CDR3 contains 13 residues. Germline loops: CDR1 SGHRS, CDR2 YFSETQ. Trimming stripped 9 bases from V and 1 base from J, with 13 bases between. DNA of the CDR3: TGCGCCACCAAGGAGTACAAGAACACTGAAGCTTTCTTT. Encoded protein: CATKEYKNTEAFF.

The chain uses TRBV3-1 (or the pseudogene TRBV3-2) and TRBJ2-7; D call uncertain. CDR3 length: 12 amino acids. The germline V and J ends were trimmed by 4 bases and 3 bases, with 7 bases remaining between them. Germline CDR1 LGHDT, CDR2 YNNKEL (reference sequence). CDR3 sequence: CASSRISYEQYF. CDR3 in DNA: TGTGCCAGCAGCCGGATTAGCTACGAGCAGTACTTC.

This chain joins TRBV5-4 and TRBJ2-7; 9 bases align to TRBD1. V shed 3 bases, J shed 6 bases, and the junction held 1 base outside the gene matches. This CDR3 spans 12 amino acids. CDR1 SGHNT and CDR2 YYREEE come from the germline V gene (reference sequence). The CDR3 reads CASSSDRGEQYF. The CDR3 region has the DNA TGTGCCAGCAGCTCGGACAGGGGCGAGCAGTACTTC.

This clone was picked up one time. V gene TRBV21-1 combines with J gene TRBJ1-3; the table's D call, TRBD1, was not checked against the DNA. TRBV21-1 is given as a pseudogene. The CDR3 loop spans 18 amino acids. The CDR3 spells CASSRGHGIPKVGNTIYF. In DNA form, the CDR3 reads TGTGCCAGCAGCAGGGGACACGGAATACCGAAGGTTGGAAACACCATATATTTT.

This chain joins TRBV7-3 and TRBJ2-3; 11 nucleotides agree with TRBD2. The CDR3 loop spans 16 amino acids. The germline V gene encodes CDR1 SGHTA and CDR2 FQGTGA. V shed 2 bases and J 4 bases; nucleotides not matched to a gene: 5. CDR3 region: CASSLLSGRAADTQYF. DNA of the CDR3: TGTGCCAGCAGCTTACTTAGCGGGAGGGCCGCAGATACGCAGTATTTT.

The J gene is TRBJ2-5, the V gene TRBV28, with 7 bases aligning to TRBD1. CDR3 size: 15 residues. Germline CDR1 is MDHEN and CDR2 is SYDVKM. J lost 1 base, V lost 6 bases, and 8 bases had no gene match. CDR3: CASRRTGVGQETQYF. As DNA, the CDR3 is TGTGCCAGCAGGCGCACAGGGGTAGGCCAAGAGACCCAGTACTTC.

The chain has TRBV6-6 and TRBJ2-1, with 8 bases matching TRBD2. CDR1 is MNHNY and CDR2 is SVGAGI in the germline V gene (reference sequence). The junction had 12 bases not matched to a gene; V was cut back by 5 bases and J by 6 bases. CDR3 length: 16 amino acids. The CDR3 coding sequence is TGTGCCAGCAGTACCCCCCAGCGGGAGCTCGGCAATGAGCAGTTCTTC. It translates to CASSTPQRELGNEQFF.

The V and J genes are TRBV7-3 and TRBJ2-2; D perhaps matches TRBD1 (5 bases). V lost 5 bases, J lost 0 bases, and 22 bases lay in between. Germline-derived CDR1 and CDR2 are SGHTA and FQGTGA. The CDR3 extends over 19 amino acids. This chain's CDR3 is CASSIIGHMFLSNTGELFF. CDR3 DNA: TGTGCCAGCAGCATAATTGGACACATGTTTCTTTCGAACACCGGGGAGCTGTTTTTT.

The gene calls are TRBV28 and TRBJ2-7; weak D call: TRBD1 (6 bases). CDR3 length: 15 residues. The V end was cut by 4 bases, the J end by 1 base, with 14 bases between. Germline V gives CDR1 MDHEN, CDR2 SYDVKM. The CDR3 nucleotides read TGTGCCAGCAGTTCAGGGGTGGAGTCTTCCTACGAGCAGTACTTC. This encodes CASSSGVESSYEQYF.

J is TRBJ2-7 and V is TRBV7-2, with D unresolved. The CDR3 runs 12 residues. Germline V gene data show CDR1 as SGHTA and CDR2 as FQGNSA. V lost 5 bases, J lost 2 bases, and 7 bases lay in between. The CDR3 bases are TGTGCCAGCAGCCAAACCCCCTACGAGCAGTACTTC. Encoded protein: CASSQTPYEQYF.

The chain combines TRBV6-6 with TRBJ1-5; D is undetermined. CDR1 is MNHNY, CDR2 SVGAGI, per germline (reference sequence). This CDR3 contains 12 residues. Trimming cost V 6 bases and J 0 bases, with 3 bases left between them. The chain's CDR3 is CASSPSNQPQHF. DNA for the CDR3: TGTGCCAGCAGCCCTAGCAATCAGCCCCAGCATTTT.

The rearrangement joins TRBV7-2 to TRBJ1-4; no firm D call. The CDR3 extends over 14 amino acids. Germline V gene lookup returns CDR1 SGHTA and CDR2 FQGNSA. Trimming took off 0 bases at V and 4 bases at J, with 6 bases between the two ends. The chain's CDR3 is CASSLAGSNEKLFF. The CDR3 bases are TGTGCCAGCAGCTTAGCCGGCAGTAATGAAAAACTGTTTTTT.

V is TRBV7-2 and J is TRBJ2-1; 12 nucleotides agree with TRBD2. J was trimmed by 5 bases and V by 4 bases; bases with no gene match: 6. Germline V lookup: CDR1 SGHTA, CDR2 FQGNSA. This CDR3 comprises 16 residues. DNA for the CDR3: TGTGCCAGCAGCTACGGTCTAGCGGGAGGGGACAATGAGCAGTTCTTC. Its translation is CASSYGLAGGDNEQFF.

This chain uses TRBV6-5 with TRBJ2-1; 7 nucleotides line up with TRBD2. V was pared by 8 bases and J by 4 bases, with 8 bases of the junction left unmatched. This CDR3 has 14 residues. Germline CDR1 reads MNHEY; CDR2 reads SVGAGI. The CDR3: CASGRLAAYNEQFF. CDR3 sequence (DNA): TGTGCCAGCGGGAGGCTAGCGGCATACAATGAGCAGTTCTTC.

The rearrangement joins TRBV19 to TRBJ2-1, with 9 bases aligning to TRBD2. Germline V gene data show CDR1 as LNHDA and CDR2 as SQIVND (reference sequence). CDR3 length equals 14 residues. V was clipped by 5 bases and J by 10 bases; unmatched bases: 9. In nucleotides, the CDR3 is TGTGCCAGTAGTTTGGAGGGGGGGACTAGCGAGCAGTTCTTC. Its translation: CASSLEGGTSEQFF.

The chain employs TRBV19 and TRBJ2-7; D uncertain. Trimming removed 1 base at V and 0 bases at J, with 10 bases between. The CDR3 loop spans 15 amino acids. CDR1 is LNHDA, CDR2 SQIVND, per germline (reference sequence). CDR3 DNA: TGTGCCAGTAGTATAGGATGGAGTGGCTCCTACGAGCAGTACTTC. Amino acid sequence: CASSIGWSGSYEQYF.

Concerning this clone: The same CDR3 is also encoded by other DNA sequences in this sample. CDR3 sequence: CASSQGYEQYF. The DNA of the CDR3 is TGTGCCAGCTCCCAGGGTTACGAGCAGTACTTC. The V call is TRBV3-1 (or the pseudogene TRBV3-2), the J call TRBJ2-7; possibly TRBD1 for D (5 bases). Germline CDR1 is LGHDT and CDR2 is YNNKEL (reference sequence). V lost 8 bases and J lost 4, with 9 bases in between. The CDR3 length is 11 residues.